This entry describes one TCR beta chain. Per the original data handling: From reference gene primer amplification, estimates of nucleated cell counts were derived. Only in-frame clones appear in the TCRdb table, and some are missing; sequencing was by immunoSEQ multiplex PCR. The V and J calls and clone size come from that table; D and trimming were worked out from the DNA. This sample yields some 240,000 clones, of which 90% to 95% are seen a single time; over 0.75% belongs to the top ten. There are 14 residues in the CDR3. Trimming cost V 5 bases and J 4 bases, with 15 bases left between them. CDR1 and CDR2 (germline): SEHNR, FQNEAQ (reference sequence). This record belongs to a study of blood T cell repertoires in COVID-19. Study at large: The United States, Italy and Spain were the sources of the acute and convalescent COVID-19 samples. PBMCs, B-cell-depleted T cells, or T cells were the source of the cDNA or gDNA that made up the material.

The receptor was derived from a man in his sixties with COVID-19, enrolled during active disease. V gene TRBV7-9 combines with J gene TRBJ2-7, with D maybe TRBD1 (6 bases). The specimen was peripheral blood. CDR3 in amino acids: CASSATGQTYEQYF. CDR3 nucleotide sequence: TGTGCCAGCAGCGCGACTGGACAGACTTACGAGCAGTACTTC.